The 7 T cell receptor beta chains given below trace back to one sample, sequenced in a study of T cell responses to AZD1222 COVID-19 vaccine. The method was immunoSEQ multiplex PCR; TCRdb's version includes in-frame clones alone and lacks a portion of them. Among approximately 150,000 clones listed, around nine tenths were seen once. This specimen was peripheral blood, taken 28 days after the second AZD1222 dose. These receptors all come from an adult who received the AZD1222 COVID-19 vaccine.

As regards this clone: Relative to the germline gene, one junction end is altered; a read error may explain this. V and J are TRBV7-2 and TRBJ2-2; 8 bases match TRBD2. This CDR3 contains 14 residues. Germline loops: CDR1 SGHTA, CDR2 FQGNSA. As DNA, the CDR3 is TGTGCCAGCAGCCTAGCGGGCCGGGTCGGGGAGCTGTTTTTT. Translation gives CASSLAGRVGELFF.

This clone was detected only a few times. This chain connects TRBV5-4 to TRBJ1-1; D remains ambiguous. V lost 1 base and J lost 7, with 14 bases in between. Germline loops: CDR1 SGHNT, CDR2 YYREEE (reference sequence). CDR3 length equals 14 residues. CDR3 residues: CASSLLLVLLEAFF. The CDR3 region has the DNA TGTGCCAGCAGCTTGTTATTAGTTTTGCTTGAAGCTTTCTTT.

The sample holds a few counts of this clone. The CDR3 loop is CASSMRAADQPQHF. CDR3 DNA sequence: TGTGCCAGTAGTATGCGGGCCGCGGATCAGCCCCAGCATTTT. The chain couples TRBV19 to TRBJ1-5; no definite D call. The CDR3 has 14 residues. Deletions cut 3 bases from V and 5 bases from J, with 11 bases between. Germline CDR1 LNHDA, CDR2 SQIVND (reference sequence).

This clone was seen only once. The chain uses TRBV3-1 (or the pseudogene TRBV3-2) and TRBJ2-5, with 10 bases that match TRBD2. Germline V gene data show CDR1 as LGHDT and CDR2 as YNNKEL (reference sequence). The CDR3 length is 18 residues. With 0 bases clipped from V and 1 base from J, the junction kept 8 bases outside the gene matches. CDR3 bases: TGTGCCAGCAGCCAAGATGAGAGCGGGGGGGTTTTCCAAGAGACCCAGTACTTC. Translation: CASSQDESGGVFQETQYF.

V usage is TRBV19 and J usage is TRBJ2-7; 8 bases agree with TRBD2. V lost 3 bases and J lost 2; bases outside the gene matches: 6. Germline CDR1 reads LNHDA; CDR2 reads SQIVND (reference sequence). The CDR3 has 15 amino acids. Here the CDR3 DNA reads TGTGCCAGTAGTATTATAACGGGGGGGACCTACGAGCAGTACTTC. Its protein product is CASSIITGGTYEQYF.

V and J are TRBV5-1 and TRBJ1-2; 10 bases match TRBD1. This CDR3 is built from 15 residues. Losses at the gene ends were 5 bases for V and 2 bases for J; bases not matched to a gene: 6. Germline CDR1 reads SGHRS; CDR2 reads YFSETQ. DNA of the CDR3: TGCGCCAGCAGTCCAACGGACAGGGGGAACTATGGCTACACCTTC. Protein sequence: CASSPTDRGNYGYTF.

The chain is built from TRBV19 and TRBJ2-2, with unresolved D. This CDR3 spans 12 amino acids. Trimming shortened V by 9 bases and J by 5 bases, and 10 bases separated the two germline ends. CDR1 and CDR2 from the germline V gene are LNHDA and SQIVND (reference sequence). DNA of the CDR3: TGTGCCAGCCTTAGGGCGACCGGGGAGCTGTTTTTT. It yields the protein CASLRATGELFF.